This entry describes one TCR beta chain. One end of the junction varies from germline; a read error may be responsible. This entry comes from a study of T cells in narcolepsy. Study summary: Healthy controls were enrolled alongside patients with narcolepsy type 1 or type 2.

The assay was immunoSEQ multiplex PCR, and TCRdb's table has in-frame clones only and misses some. Seen here are about 29,000 clones, more than 75% observed once, and the top ten hold around 0.92%. The germline V gene has CDR1 MNHEY and CDR2 SVGAGI. The CDR3 length is 13 residues. Material for sequencing was memory (CD45RA-) CD4+ T cells from blood. This rearrangement joins TRBV6-5 to TRBJ2-5; D ambiguous. The J call is in doubt because the DNA end fits TRBJ2-7 better. The clonotype was recovered from a human donor in good health. This CDR3 is CVSSSSYSYEQYF. The CDR3 DNA sequence: TGTGTCAGCAGTTCCAGTTACAGTTACGAGCAGTACTTC.